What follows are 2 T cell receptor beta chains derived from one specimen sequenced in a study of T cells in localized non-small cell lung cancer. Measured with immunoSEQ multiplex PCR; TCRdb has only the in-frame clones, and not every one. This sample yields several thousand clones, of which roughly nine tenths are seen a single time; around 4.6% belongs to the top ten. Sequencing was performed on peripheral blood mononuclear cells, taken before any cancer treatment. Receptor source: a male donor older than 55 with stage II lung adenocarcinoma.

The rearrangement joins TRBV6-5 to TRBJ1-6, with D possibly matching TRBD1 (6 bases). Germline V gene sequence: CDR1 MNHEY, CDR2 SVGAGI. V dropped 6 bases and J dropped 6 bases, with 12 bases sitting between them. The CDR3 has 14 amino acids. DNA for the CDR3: TGTGCCAGCAGGGTGGGACACCTTAATTCACCCCTCCACTTT. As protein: CASRVGHLNSPLHF.

CDR3 nucleotide sequence: TGTGCCAGCAGCTTCGGGACAGGAAATTCACCCCTCCACTTT. It encodes CASSFGTGNSPLHF. The chain couples TRBV5-5 to TRBJ1-6, with TRBD1 identical over 8 bases. After removal of 2 bases from V and 7 bases from J, the junction contained 2 bases not matched to a gene. Germline V gene sequence: CDR1 SGHKS, CDR2 YYEKEE (reference sequence). This CDR3 has 14 amino acids.